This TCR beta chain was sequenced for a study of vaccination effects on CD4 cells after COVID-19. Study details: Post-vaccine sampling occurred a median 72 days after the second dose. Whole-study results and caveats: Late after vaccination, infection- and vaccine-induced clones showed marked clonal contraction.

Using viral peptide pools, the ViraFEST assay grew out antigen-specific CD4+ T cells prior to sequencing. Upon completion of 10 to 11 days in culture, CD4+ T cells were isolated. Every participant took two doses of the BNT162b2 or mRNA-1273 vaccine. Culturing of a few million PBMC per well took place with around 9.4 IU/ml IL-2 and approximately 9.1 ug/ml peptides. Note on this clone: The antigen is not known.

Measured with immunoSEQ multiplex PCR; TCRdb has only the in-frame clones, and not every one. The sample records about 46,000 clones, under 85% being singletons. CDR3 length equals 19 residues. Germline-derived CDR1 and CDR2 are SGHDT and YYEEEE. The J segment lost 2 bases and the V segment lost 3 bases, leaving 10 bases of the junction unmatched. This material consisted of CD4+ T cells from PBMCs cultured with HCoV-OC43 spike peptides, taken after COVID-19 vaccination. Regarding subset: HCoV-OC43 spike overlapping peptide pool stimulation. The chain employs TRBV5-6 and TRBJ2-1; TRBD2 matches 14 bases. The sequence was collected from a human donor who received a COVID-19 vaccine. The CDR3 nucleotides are TGTGCCAGCAGCTCGGGACTAGCGGGAGTAGGGGGGGCCTACAATGAGCAGTTCTTC. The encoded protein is CASSSGLAGVGGAYNEQFF.